This TCR beta chain was obtained from a study of cytomegalovirus exposure and HLA in healthy donors. CDR1 and CDR2 from the germline V gene are GTSNPN and SVGIG (reference sequence). With 2 bases clipped from V and 5 bases from J, the junction kept 4 bases outside the gene matches. The CDR3 spans 14 residues. Study-wide results and caveats: CMV serostatus was the sole immune exposure information available. Cytomegalovirus-associated status was assigned to fewer than 200 TCR beta chains. Later on, a genetic analysis was performed. It linked a missense variant in DCLRE1C with V- and J-gene trimming of TCR beta.

The PCR used 60 Vbeta and 13 Jbeta primers. Measured with immunoSEQ multiplex PCR; TCRdb has only the in-frame clones, and not every one. The repertoire includes some 190,000 clones, 77% of them detected once, and over 1.1% sits in the top ten. To note about this clone: Its antigen is still unknown.

The sequence derives from a man aged 18-30 years in good health and CMV-seronegative. This rearrangement joins TRBV30 to TRBJ1-3; 9 nucleotides agree with TRBD1. Sequencing input: PBMCs. The CDR3 nucleotides read TGTGCCTGGAGTAAAACAGGGGGCAGAAACACCATATATTTT. Protein sequence: CAWSKTGGRNTIYF.